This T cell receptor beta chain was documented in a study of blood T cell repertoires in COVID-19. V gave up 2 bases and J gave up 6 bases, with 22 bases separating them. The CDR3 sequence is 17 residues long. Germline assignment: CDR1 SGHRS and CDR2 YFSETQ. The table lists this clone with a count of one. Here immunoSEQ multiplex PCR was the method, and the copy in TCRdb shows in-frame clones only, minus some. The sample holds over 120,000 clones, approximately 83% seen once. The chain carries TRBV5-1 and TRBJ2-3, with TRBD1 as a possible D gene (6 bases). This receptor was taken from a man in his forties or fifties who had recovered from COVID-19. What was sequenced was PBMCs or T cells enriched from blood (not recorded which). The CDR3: CASSFASPGQNADTQYF. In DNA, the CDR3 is TGCGCCAGCAGCTTTGCTAGCCCTGGACAGAACGCTGATACGCAGTATTTT.